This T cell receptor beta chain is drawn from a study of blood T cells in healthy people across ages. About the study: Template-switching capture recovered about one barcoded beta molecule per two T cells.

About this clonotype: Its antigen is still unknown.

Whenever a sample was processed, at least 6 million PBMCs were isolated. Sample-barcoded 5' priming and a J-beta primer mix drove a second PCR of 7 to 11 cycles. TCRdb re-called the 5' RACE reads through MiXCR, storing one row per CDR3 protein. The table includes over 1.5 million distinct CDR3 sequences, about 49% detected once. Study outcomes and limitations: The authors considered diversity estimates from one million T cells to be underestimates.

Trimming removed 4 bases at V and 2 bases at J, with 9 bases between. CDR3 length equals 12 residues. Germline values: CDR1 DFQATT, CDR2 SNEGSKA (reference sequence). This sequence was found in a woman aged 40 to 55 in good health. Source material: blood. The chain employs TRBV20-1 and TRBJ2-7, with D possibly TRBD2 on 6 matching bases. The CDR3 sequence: CSAIGGPYEQYF. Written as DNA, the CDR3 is TGCAGTGCTATCGGGGGTCCCTACGAGCAGTACTTC.